The 2 T cell receptor beta chains below all came from one sample that was sequenced in a study of T cell responses to AZD1222 COVID-19 vaccine. TCRdb's table, derived via immunoSEQ multiplex PCR, lists solely in-frame clones and lacks some. The top ten hold about 3.9% of the sample, which has 90,000 to 100,000 clones, around nine tenths seen once. The source material was peripheral blood, sampled on day 0 of AZD1222 vaccination. The receptors stem from an adult in good health.

The rearrangement uses TRBV12-5 and TRBJ2-2; perhaps TRBD1 as D (5 bases). V was trimmed by 1 base and J by 4 bases, leaving 13 bases between them. Per germline, CDR1 LGHNT and CDR2 FRNRAP. This CDR3 is 16 amino acids long. CDR3 bases: TGTGCTAGTGGTTTGGGAGTTGTTAGGGGCACCGGGGAGCTGTTTTTT. It codes for CASGLGVVRGTGELFF.

The CDR3 region has the DNA TGTGCCAGCAGCCAAATTAGGGGCGGGGGCTATGGCTACACCTTC. It yields the protein CASSQIRGGGYGYTF. The chain uses TRBV11-2 and TRBJ1-2; D might be TRBD1 (5 bases). The V and J ends lost 5 bases and 4 bases respectively, with 17 bases between them. The germline gives CDR1 SGHAT, CDR2 FQNNGV. The CDR3 is 15 residues long.